This TCR beta chain is drawn from a study of T cells in Graves' hyperthyroidism and ophthalmopathy. Study results and caveats: The majority of expanded thyroid clonotypes above 0.001 also appeared in blood.

Concerning this clonotype itself: Its antigen is undetermined.

The CDR3 consists of 16 residues. Trimming at V came to 1 base and at J to 4 bases, leaving 6 bases not matched to a gene. The germline V gene encodes CDR1 SNHLY and CDR2 FYNNEI. It was RNA transcripts that yielded the amplified TCR beta CDR3 regions. The HTBI primer set drove a first-round RT-PCR of the TCR CDR3. TCRdb re-analysed the multiplex PCR reads in MiXCR, keeping a single row per CDR3 protein. The repertoire has 93,000 or so distinct CDR3 sequences, roughly 50% of them found once; the top ten carry approximately 24%. Those with hyperthyroidism were 18 to 65 years old, newly diagnosed, and ill for under 2 months. The PBMCs were sourced from fresh peripheral blood (approximately 10 ml).

The source of this sequence is a man aged 35-49 years with Graves' hyperthyroidism. The source material was blood. The V and J genes are TRBV2 and TRBJ2-3, with 9 bases identical to TRBD2. This chain's CDR3 is CASSEVAGVQSDTQYF. In DNA, the CDR3 is TGTGCCAGCAGTGAAGTAGCGGGGGTTCAATCAGATACGCAGTATTTT. Drawing the rest from reference TRBV2 and TRBJ2-3, the complete variable domain is EPEVTQTPSHQVTQMGQEVILRCVPISNHLYFYWYRQILGQKVEFLVSFYNNEISEKSEIFDDQFSVERPDGSNFTLKIRSTKLEDSAMYFCASSEVAGVQSDTQYFGPGTRLTVL.